This T cell receptor (beta chain) comes out of a study of OX40 agonist ivuxolimab in advanced cancers. On the study more broadly: The mean age was 60 years, ranging from roughly 23 to 90, with 82.7% of participants male.

TCRdb's table, derived via immunoSEQ multiplex PCR, lists solely in-frame clones and lacks some. The sample lists roughly 64,000 clones, around four fifths occurring once. V was shortened by 5 bases and J by 3 bases, with 4 bases between the two germline ends. Germline assignment: CDR1 LGHNA and CDR2 YNFKEQ. The CDR3 loop spans 12 amino acids. The chain uses TRBV4-2 and TRBJ2-2; D uncertain. The input for sequencing was CD4+ or CD8+ T cells sorted from blood, taken in a trial of the OX40 agonist ivuxolimab. The receptor comes from an adult with an advanced solid tumor such as melanoma, head and neck, liver or kidney cancer. The CDR3 DNA is TGTGCCAGCAGCTTACACACCGGGGAGCTGTTTTTT. Protein product: CASSLHTGELFF.